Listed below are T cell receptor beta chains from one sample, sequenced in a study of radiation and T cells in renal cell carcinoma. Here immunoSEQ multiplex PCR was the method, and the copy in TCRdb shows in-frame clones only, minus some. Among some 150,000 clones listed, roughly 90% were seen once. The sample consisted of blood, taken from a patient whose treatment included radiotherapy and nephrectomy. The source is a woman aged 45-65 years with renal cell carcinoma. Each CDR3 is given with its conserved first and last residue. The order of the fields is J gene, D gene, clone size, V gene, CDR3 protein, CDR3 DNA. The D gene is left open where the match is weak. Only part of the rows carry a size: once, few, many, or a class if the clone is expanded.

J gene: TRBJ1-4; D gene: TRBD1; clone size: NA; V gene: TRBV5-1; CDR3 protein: CASSVRGLDEKLFF; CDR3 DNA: TGCGCCAGCAGCGTCAGGGGGCTTGATGAAAAACTGTTTTTT
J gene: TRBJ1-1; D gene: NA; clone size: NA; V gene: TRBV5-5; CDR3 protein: CASSPSRGRLTEAFF; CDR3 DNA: TGTGCCAGCAGCCCTTCGAGGGGCCGTCTGACTGAAGCTTTCTTT
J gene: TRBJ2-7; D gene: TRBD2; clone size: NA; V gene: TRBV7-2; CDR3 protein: CASSLGRGGYEQYF; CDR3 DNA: TGTGCCAGCAGCTTAGGGCGGGGGGGCTACGAGCAGTACTTC
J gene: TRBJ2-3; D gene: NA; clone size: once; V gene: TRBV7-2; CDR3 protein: CASSFAGTPSTDTQYF; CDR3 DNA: TGTGCCAGCAGCTTCGCCGGGACACCTAGCACAGATACGCAGTATTTT
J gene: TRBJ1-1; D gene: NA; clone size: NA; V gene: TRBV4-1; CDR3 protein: CASSRGDGNTEAFF; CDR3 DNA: TGCGCCAGCAGCCGAGGAGACGGGAACACTGAAGCTTTCTTT
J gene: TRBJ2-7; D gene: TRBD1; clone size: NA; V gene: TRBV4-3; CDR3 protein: CASSQEPGQREQYF; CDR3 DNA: TGCGCCAGCAGCCAAGAACCGGGACAGAGGGAGCAGTACTTC
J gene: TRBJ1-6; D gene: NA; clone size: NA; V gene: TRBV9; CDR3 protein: CASTRREDSPLHF; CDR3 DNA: TGTGCCAGCACCCGAAGGGAGGATTCACCCCTCCACTTT
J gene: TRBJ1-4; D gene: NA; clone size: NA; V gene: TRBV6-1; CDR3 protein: CASAIGRANEKLFF; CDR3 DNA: TGTGCCAGCGCTATCGGGCGGGCTAATGAAAAACTGTTTTTT
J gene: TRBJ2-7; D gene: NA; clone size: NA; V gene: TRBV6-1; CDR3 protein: CASSEPGENSYEQYF; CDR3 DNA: TGTGCCAGCAGTGAACCGGGAGAAAACTCCTACGAGCAGTACTTC
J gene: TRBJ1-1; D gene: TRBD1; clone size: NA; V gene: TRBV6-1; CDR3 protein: CASSQGVNTEAFF; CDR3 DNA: TGTGCCAGCAGTCAGGGGGTGAACACTGAAGCTTTCTTT
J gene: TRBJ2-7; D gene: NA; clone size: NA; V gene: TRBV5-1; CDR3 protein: CASSLDGAWGEQYF; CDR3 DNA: TGCGCCAGCAGCTTGGACGGAGCGTGGGGAGAGCAGTACTTC
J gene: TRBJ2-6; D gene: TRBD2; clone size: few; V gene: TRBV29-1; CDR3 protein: CSVAGVSGANVLTF; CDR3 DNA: TGCAGCGTCGCGGGGGTGAGCGGGGCCAACGTCCTGACTTTC
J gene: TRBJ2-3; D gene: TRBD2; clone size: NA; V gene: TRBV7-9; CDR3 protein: CASSFTSGASDTQYF; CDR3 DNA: TGTGCCAGCAGCTTCACTAGCGGGGCTTCAGATACGCAGTATTTT
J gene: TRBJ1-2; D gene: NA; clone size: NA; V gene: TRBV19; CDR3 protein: CASLNRRAGGYTF; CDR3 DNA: TGTGCCAGTCTCAATCGTCGGGCGGGTGGCTACACCTTC
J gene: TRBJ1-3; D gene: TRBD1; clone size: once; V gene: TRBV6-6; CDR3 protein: CASSYSMDRGDTIYF; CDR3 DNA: TGTGCCAGCAGTTACTCGATGGACAGGGGGGACACCATATATTTT
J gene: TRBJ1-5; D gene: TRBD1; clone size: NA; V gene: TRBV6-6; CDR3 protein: CASSYGEDRGQHF; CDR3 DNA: TGTGCCAGCAGTTACGGTGAGGACAGGGGCCAGCATTTT
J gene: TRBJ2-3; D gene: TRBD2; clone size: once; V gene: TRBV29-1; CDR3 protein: CSARSGGRMNTQYF; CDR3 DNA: TGCAGCGCAAGGAGCGGGGGTCGGATGAATACGCAGTATTTT